This T cell receptor beta chain was captured in a study of T cell responses to AZD1222 COVID-19 vaccine. The CDR3 length is 14 residues. V was clipped by 0 bases and J by 1 base, with 7 bases between them. Germline V lookup: CDR1 LNHNV, CDR2 YYDKDF (reference sequence). Repertoires were generated with immunoSEQ multiplex PCR, while TCRdb's copy carries only in-frame clones and drops some. The profile covers about 130,000 clones, with 70% to 90% appearing a single time and about 1.9% taken by the ten largest. This receptor was obtained from an adult in good health. The specimen was peripheral blood, collected on day 0 of AZD1222 vaccination. V and J are TRBV15 and TRBJ2-7; D gene unclear. The CDR3 DNA reads as TGTGCCACCAGCAGAGAATACGGTTCCTACGAGCAGTACTTC. It specifies CATSREYGSYEQYF.